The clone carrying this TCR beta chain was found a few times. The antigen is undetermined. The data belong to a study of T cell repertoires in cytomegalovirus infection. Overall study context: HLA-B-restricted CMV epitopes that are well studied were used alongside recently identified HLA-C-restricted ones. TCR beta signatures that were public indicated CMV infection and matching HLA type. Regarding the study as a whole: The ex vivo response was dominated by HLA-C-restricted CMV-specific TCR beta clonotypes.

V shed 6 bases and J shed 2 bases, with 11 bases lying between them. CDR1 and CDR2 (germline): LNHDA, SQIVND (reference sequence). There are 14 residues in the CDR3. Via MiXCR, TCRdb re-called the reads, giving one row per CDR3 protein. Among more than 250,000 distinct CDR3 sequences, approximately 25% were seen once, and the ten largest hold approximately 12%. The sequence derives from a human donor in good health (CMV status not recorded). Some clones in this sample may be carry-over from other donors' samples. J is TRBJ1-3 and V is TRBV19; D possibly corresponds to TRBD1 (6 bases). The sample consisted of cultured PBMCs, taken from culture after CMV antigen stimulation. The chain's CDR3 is CASRLQGTGNTIYF. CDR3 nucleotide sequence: TGTGCCAGTAGGCTACAGGGAACTGGAAACACCATATATTTT. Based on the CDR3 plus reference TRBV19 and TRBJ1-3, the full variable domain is DGGITQSPKYLFRKEGQNVTLSCEQNLNHDAMYWYRQDPGQGLRLIYYSQIVNDFQKGDIAEGYSVSREKKESFPLTVTSAQKNPTAFYLCASRLQGTGNTIYFGEGSWLTVV.